This TCR beta chain was found in a study of molecular identifiers for immune sequencing clone quantification. CDR3 size: 16 residues. The V end lost 1 base, the J end lost 0 bases, and 9 bases lay between the germline ends. The V gene's germline CDR1 is MNHEY and CDR2 SMNVEV (reference sequence). The use of previously described methods and listed TCR primers produced the bulk TCR libraries. TCRdb ran MiXCR on the PCR reads and lists one entry per CDR3 protein. Seen here are approximately 500,000 distinct CDR3 sequences, approximately 25% observed once, and the top ten hold roughly 0.79%. The source material was naive CD8+ T cells from blood, with Jurkat cell RNA spiked in. Noted subset: FACS-sorted CD8+CD4-CCR7+CD45RA+ naive T cells. The origin of this receptor is a human donor in good health. Some libraries in this study had Jurkat cell RNA spiked in. The genes are TRBV27 and TRBJ2-2; D is possibly TRBD2 (6 bases). The CDR3 sequence: CASSLLRTTNTGELFF. In DNA, the CDR3 is TGTGCCAGCAGTTTATTGCGGACTACGAACACCGGGGAGCTGTTTTTT.